Sequencing of this T cell receptor (beta chain) was carried out in a study of beta chain features in type 1 diabetes. Looking at the study overall: Sorted cell examination encompassed over 90,000,000 cells across all samples. Study-level findings and limits: The study found that naive, central memory and Treg TCRB repertoires appeared more similar in patients than in healthy donors. The cDNA sequencing approach could over-represent high-TCR-expressing cells.

Naive, central memory, regulatory and stem cell-like memory cells within the CD4+ compartment were sorted using CD45RO/CCR7/CD25/CD127/CD95/CD27. Points on this clone: Its matching antigen is unknown.

Germline CDR1 reads GTSNPN; CDR2 reads SVGIG (reference sequence). The CDR3 length is 13 residues. V dropped 2 bases and J dropped 5 bases, with 11 bases sitting between them. Reverse transcription of all isolated RNA meant that expressed TCRB transcripts were sequenced. Generated by immunoSEQ multiplex PCR, the TCRdb table keeps only in-frame clones and is missing some. This sample has 240,000 or so clones, with under 70% found just once. This chain joins TRBV30 and TRBJ2-3, with D unclear. Sequenced input: naive CD4+ T cells from blood. The sequence was obtained from a man aged 25 to 45 in good health. CDR3 nucleotide sequence: TGTGCCTGGAGTCAAGTAGCTGGAGATACGCAGTATTTT. Protein product: CAWSQVAGDTQYF.